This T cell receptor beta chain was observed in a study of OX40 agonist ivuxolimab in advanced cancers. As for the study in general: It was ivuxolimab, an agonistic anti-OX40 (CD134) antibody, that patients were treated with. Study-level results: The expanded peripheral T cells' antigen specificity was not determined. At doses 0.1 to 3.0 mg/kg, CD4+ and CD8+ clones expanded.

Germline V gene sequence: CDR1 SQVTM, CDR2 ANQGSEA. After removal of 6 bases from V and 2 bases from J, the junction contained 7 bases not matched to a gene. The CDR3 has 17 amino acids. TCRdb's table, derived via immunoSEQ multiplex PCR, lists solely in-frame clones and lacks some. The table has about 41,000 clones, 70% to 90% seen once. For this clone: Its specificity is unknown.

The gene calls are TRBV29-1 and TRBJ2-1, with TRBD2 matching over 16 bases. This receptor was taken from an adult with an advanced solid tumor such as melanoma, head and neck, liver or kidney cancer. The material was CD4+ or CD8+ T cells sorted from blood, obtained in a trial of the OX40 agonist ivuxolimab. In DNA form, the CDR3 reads TGCAGCGTGGAGGGACTAGCGGGAGGGCTGGCCTACAATGAGCAGTTCTTC. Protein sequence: CSVEGLAGGLAYNEQFF.